What follows are 2 T cell receptor beta chains derived from one specimen sequenced in a study of CD8 T cells in ankylosing spondylitis. TCRdb called the 5' RACE reads again in MiXCR, with one record for every CDR3 protein. The sample holds about 300,000 distinct CDR3 sequences, approximately 10% seen once. What was sequenced was blood, either unsorted or a sorted T cell fraction (not recorded which). All receptors come from a female donor with ankylosing spondylitis or in good health (not recorded which).

The rearrangement uses TRBV5-1 and TRBJ1-1; D uncertain. Trimming took off 0 bases at V and 4 bases at J, with 13 bases between the two ends. The CDR3 spans 15 residues. From germline, CDR1 is SGHRS and CDR2 YFSETQ. The CDR3: CASSLGAGSGTEAFF. CDR3 nucleotide sequence: TGCGCCAGCAGCTTGGGGGCGGGCTCGGGCACTGAAGCTTTCTTT.

Ten or more counts support this clonotype. The rearrangement uses TRBV20-1 and TRBJ2-3; D is undetermined. There are 14 residues in the CDR3. V lost 0 bases and J 4 bases, leaving 11 bases between the germline ends. Germline V gives CDR1 DFQATT, CDR2 SNEGSKA (reference sequence). The CDR3 protein is CSARDNVWSDTQYF. CDR3 sequence (DNA): TGCAGTGCTAGAGATAACGTGTGGTCAGATACGCAGTATTTT.